The 26 T cell receptor beta chains listed next were all sequenced from one sample in a study of blood T cell repertoires in COVID-19. Data came from immunoSEQ multiplex PCR; TCRdb stores just in-frame clones and leaves some out. The sample consists of about 150,000 clones, roughly 80% of them appearing once. The sequenced sample consisted of peripheral blood. Source of these receptors: a woman older than 75 with COVID-19, enrolled during active disease.

This chain links TRBV19 with TRBJ1-1, with a weak D call TRBD1 (6 bases). Deletions cut 1 base from V and 10 bases from J, with 19 bases between. CDR3 length: 15 amino acids. From germline, CDR1 is LNHDA and CDR2 SQIVND (reference sequence). This CDR3 is CASSIVHRAPSGAFF. CDR3 sequence (DNA): TGTGCCAGTAGTATAGTTCACAGGGCCCCTTCGGGAGCTTTCTTT.

The chain has TRBV6-5 and TRBJ2-1; 8 bases are a match to TRBD2. CDR1 is MNHEY, CDR2 SVGAGI, per germline. The CDR3 is 15 residues long. The V segment lost 6 bases and the J segment 5 bases; nucleotides outside the gene matches: 9. CDR3 amino acids: CASRPVGLANNEQFF. The DNA for the CDR3 is TGTGCCAGCAGGCCCGTCGGACTAGCAAACAATGAGCAGTTCTTC.

The J gene is TRBJ1-6, the V gene TRBV6-5, with 7 bases fitting TRBD1. The CDR3 sequence is 15 residues long. The ends lost 2 bases at V and 10 bases at J; junction bases unmatched: 8. Germline V CDR1 and CDR2: MNHEY, SVGAGI. CDR3 bases: TGTGCCAGCAGTTACCACGACAGGGTCGTGTCACCCCTCCACTTT. Its translation: CASSYHDRVVSPLHF.

The V gene is TRBV4-1, the J gene TRBJ2-1, with D maybe TRBD2 (7 bases). V gave up 0 bases and J gave up 4 bases, with 13 bases separating them. The CDR3 is 16 residues long. From germline, CDR1 is MGHRA and CDR2 YSYEKL. The CDR3 DNA reads TGCGCCAGCAGCCAAGAATGGAGGGGGGGGTACAATGAGCAGTTCTTC. Protein product: CASSQEWRGGYNEQFF.

The rearrangement uses TRBV3-1 (or the pseudogene TRBV3-2) and TRBJ1-1; D is perhaps TRBD1 (5 bases). Germline V gene data show CDR1 as LGHDT and CDR2 as YNNKEL (reference sequence). V was trimmed by 4 bases and J by 5 bases, leaving 11 bases between them. The CDR3 runs to 13 residues. The CDR3 region has the DNA TGTGCCAGCAGCCGGAGGGGCGTTACTGAAGCTTTCTTT. It codes for CASSRRGVTEAFF.

This rearrangement joins TRBV10-3 to TRBJ1-1; maybe TRBD1 (6 bases). V was clipped by 10 bases and J by 0 bases, with 12 bases between them. The CDR3 has 13 amino acids. CDR1 is ENHRY and CDR2 is SYGVKD in the germline V gene. The CDR3 is CATIGQMNTEAFF. The CDR3, as DNA: TGTGCCACTATAGGACAGATGAACACTGAAGCTTTCTTT.

The CDR3, as DNA: TGTGCCAGCAGCCGCGACTGGACGAACACCGGGGAGCTGTTTTTT. It encodes CASSRDWTNTGELFF. The chain joins TRBV6-5 to TRBJ2-2; no definite D call. The V and J ends lost 6 bases and 0 bases respectively, with 11 bases between them. The CDR3 spans 15 residues. The germline V gene encodes CDR1 MNHEY and CDR2 SVGAGI.

The gene calls are TRBV11-2 and TRBJ1-5, with a tentative D call TRBD1 (5 bases). Trimming took off 5 bases at V and 3 bases at J, with 11 bases between the two ends. The germline V gene encodes CDR1 SGHAT and CDR2 FQNNGV. The length of the CDR3 is 14 residues. The CDR3 DNA reads as TGTGCCAGCAGCGTGGGGGGGTTCAATCAGCCCCAGCATTTT. Its translation: CASSVGGFNQPQHF.

The chain combines TRBV11-2 with TRBJ1-2, with D possibly matching TRBD1 (5 bases). V was shortened by 5 bases and J by 5 bases, with 15 bases between the two germline ends. Germline CDR1 is SGHAT and CDR2 is FQNNGV. This CDR3 comprises 14 residues. The CDR3 region has the DNA TGTGCCAGCAGCCCCTCTCGGGAGGGGTATGGCTACACCTTC. Protein sequence: CASSPSREGYGYTF. The full variable domain, with the rest looked up from reference TRBV11-2 and TRBJ1-2, is EAGVAQSPRYKIIEKRQSVAFWCNPISGHATLYWYQQILGQGPKLLIQFQNNGVVDDSQLPKDRFSAERLKGVDSTLKIQPAKLEDSAVYLCASSPSREGYGYTFGSGTRLTVV.

V usage is TRBV4-1 and J usage is TRBJ1-2; TRBD1 might be the D (6 bases). This CDR3 region has 15 residues. The germline V gene encodes CDR1 MGHRA and CDR2 YSYEKL. Trimming cost V 0 bases and J 5 bases, with 13 bases left between them. The DNA of the CDR3 is TGCGCCAGCAGCCAAGATCGGGGCAGGGGATATGGCTACACCTTC. Its protein is CASSQDRGRGYGYTF.

This chain connects TRBV2 to TRBJ2-7; 7 bases align to TRBD2. The junction had 5 bases not matched to a gene; V was cut back by 7 bases and J by 2 bases. Germline V gene data show CDR1 as SNHLY and CDR2 as FYNNEI. CDR3 length: 13 residues. In nucleotides, the CDR3 is TGTGCCAGCAAACCCCGGGGGGCCTACGAGCAGTACTTC. Amino acids: CASKPRGAYEQYF.

As regards this clone: The same CDR3 arises from other DNA sequences in this sample as well. CDR3 nucleotide sequence: TGCGCCAGCAGCCTGGACAGGCTAAACACTGAAGCTTTCTTT. The encoded protein is CASSLDRLNTEAFF. The chain employs TRBV5-1 and TRBJ1-1; 7 bases align to TRBD1. Germline assignment: CDR1 SGHRS and CDR2 YFSETQ. This CDR3 spans 14 amino acids. After removal of 4 bases from V and 2 bases from J, the junction contained 5 bases not matched to a gene.

The chain has TRBV2 and TRBJ1-1; 8 nucleotides agree with TRBD1. The CDR3 covers 13 residues. V was pared by 6 bases and J by 4 bases, with 4 bases of the junction left unmatched. CDR1 SNHLY and CDR2 FYNNEI come from the germline V gene. The DNA of the CDR3 is TGTGCCAGCAGCCGAGACAGGGGCACTGAAGCTTTCTTT. Encoded protein: CASSRDRGTEAFF.

The V call is TRBV6-6, the J call TRBJ1-1; TRBD1 agrees at 7 bases. Germline-derived CDR1 and CDR2 are MNHNY and SVGAGI (reference sequence). CDR3 length: 14 residues. Trimming took 7 bases from V and 1 from J; bases not matched to a gene: 6. The CDR3 loop is CASNLDRENTEAFF. In DNA, the CDR3 is TGTGCCAGCAATCTTGACAGGGAGAACACTGAAGCTTTCTTT.

V gene TRBV2 combines with J gene TRBJ1-4, with D perhaps matching TRBD1 (6 bases). V lost 7 bases and J lost 7, with 19 bases in between. The CDR3 has 15 residues. Per germline, CDR1 SNHLY and CDR2 FYNNEI. The CDR3 bases are TGTGCCAGCATTCAGCAAGGGCAGGGGAGTGAAAAACTGTTTTTT. Its protein product is CASIQQGQGSEKLFF.

The gene calls are TRBV6-5 and TRBJ2-1, with TRBD1 matching 8 bases. The CDR3 is made up of 15 amino acids. The germline gives CDR1 MNHEY, CDR2 SVGAGI. V shed 4 bases, J shed 11 bases, and the junction held 13 bases outside the gene matches. CDR3 region: CASSSSPGTGSQQFF. CDR3 nucleotides: TGTGCCAGCAGTTCCTCCCCCGGGACAGGATCCCAGCAGTTCTTC.

This chain joins TRBV5-6 and TRBJ1-4, with TRBD1 matching 10 bases. The CDR3 is 15 amino acids. The J segment lost 5 bases and the V segment lost 1 base, leaving 2 bases of the junction unmatched. CDR1 and CDR2 (germline): SGHDT, YYEEEE. The CDR3 DNA is TGTGCCAGCAGCTTGATGGGACAGGGGAATGAAAAACTGTTTTTT. This codes for CASSLMGQGNEKLFF. The whole variable domain, filled in from reference TRBV5-6 and TRBJ1-4, reads DAGVTQSPTHLIKTRGQQVTLRCSPKSGHDTVSWYQQALGQGPQFIFQYYEEEERQRGNFPDRFSGHQFPNYSSELNVNALLLGDSALYLCASSLMGQGNEKLFFGSGTQLSVL.

J is TRBJ1-3 and V is TRBV3-1 (or the pseudogene TRBV3-2), with TRBD1 identical over 8 bases. J gave up 0 bases and V 5 bases, and 3 bases lay outside the gene matches. The V gene's germline CDR1 is LGHDT and CDR2 YNNKEL (reference sequence). The CDR3 runs 15 residues. The CDR3 here is CASSWTGSSGNTIYF. The CDR3 DNA reads as TGTGCCAGCAGCTGGACAGGGAGCTCTGGAAACACCATATATTTT.

The J gene is TRBJ2-5, the V gene TRBV5-1; D is unresolved. V dropped 3 bases and J dropped 0 bases, with 6 bases sitting between them. This CDR3 spans 13 amino acids. The germline V gene has CDR1 SGHRS and CDR2 YFSETQ. The CDR3 nucleotides read TGCGCCAGCAGCTCACTGTACCAAGAGACCCAGTACTTC. It specifies CASSSLYQETQYF.

This chain uses TRBV5-1 with TRBJ1-2; tentative D call: TRBD1 (5 bases). V lost 3 bases to trimming and J lost 4 bases, with 13 bases between them. Germline V gives CDR1 SGHRS, CDR2 YFSETQ. The CDR3 is 14 residues long. Here the CDR3 reads CASSSSGQSYGYTF. CDR3 coding DNA: TGCGCCAGCAGCTCATCAGGACAAAGCTATGGCTACACCTTC.

The gene calls are TRBV12-5 and TRBJ2-5; D perhaps matches TRBD2 (6 bases). V gave up 3 bases and J gave up 5 bases, with 10 bases separating them. The V gene's germline CDR1 is LGHNT and CDR2 FRNRAP. The CDR3 is 13 residues long. The CDR3 coding sequence is TGTGCTAGTGGTTTATCGGGAGTTGAGACCCAGTACTTC. Encoded protein: CASGLSGVETQYF.

The genes are TRBV28 and TRBJ2-3; 11 bases are a match to TRBD2. Unmatched junction bases numbered 10, after V lost 3 bases and J lost 5 bases. Per germline, CDR1 MDHEN and CDR2 SYDVKM. The CDR3 sequence is 17 residues long. The CDR3 reads CASSLLAGGPGRDTQYF. CDR3 DNA sequence: TGTGCCAGCAGTTTGTTAGCGGGAGGGCCTGGGAGAGATACGCAGTATTTT.

The chain links TRBV6-1 to TRBJ2-3, with a tentative D call TRBD2 (6 bases). The CDR3 consists of 14 residues. CDR1 MNHNS and CDR2 SASEGT come from the germline V gene. Between the trimmed V and J ends, which lost 3 bases and 14 bases, there was a span of 21 bases. CDR3 in amino acids: CASSDSGHQEGRYF. CDR3 sequence (DNA): TGTGCCAGCAGTGATTCGGGGCATCAGGAGGGAAGGTATTTT.

V gene TRBV5-5 combines with J gene TRBJ2-3, with 10 bases identical to TRBD2. The V segment lost 6 bases and the J segment 1 base; nucleotides outside the gene matches: 5. Per germline, CDR1 SGHKS and CDR2 YYEKEE (reference sequence). The CDR3 loop spans 15 amino acids. CDR3 protein: CASKPSGSGTDTQYF. The CDR3 DNA sequence: TGTGCCAGCAAGCCTAGCGGGAGTGGCACAGATACGCAGTATTTT.

This clone was counted once. V and J are TRBV18 and TRBJ2-1; the match to TRBD2 covers 12 bases. From germline, CDR1 is KGHSH and CDR2 LQKENI. Losses at the gene ends were 3 bases for V and 7 bases for J; bases not matched to a gene: 7. This CDR3 spans 16 amino acids. The CDR3 DNA is TGTGCCAGCTCACCCCTAGCGGGGGGGCTCGTGAATGAGCAGTTCTTC. It specifies CASSPLAGGLVNEQFF.

V usage is TRBV7-3 and J usage is TRBJ1-2; TRBD1 aligns across 9 bases. In germline, CDR1 is SGHTA, CDR2 FQGTGA. Trimming took 3 bases from V and 2 from J; bases not matched to a gene: 7. The CDR3 runs 16 residues. The CDR3 bases are TGTGCCAGCAGCTTCTCTCCCGGGACAGGGAACTATGGCTACACCTTC. Protein: CASSFSPGTGNYGYTF.